The entry below describes one T cell receptor beta chain. In the original analysis: Using reference gene primer amplification, nucleated cell counts were estimated. The table came from immunoSEQ multiplex PCR; TCRdb's copy has only in-frame clones and leaves some out. V, J and clone size were drawn from that table, and D and trimming were deduced from the DNA. The repertoire holds about 51,000 clones, with around 90% as singletons. These data are taken from a study of blood T cell repertoires in COVID-19. Across the whole study: The origin of the acute and convalescent COVID-19 samples was the United States, Italy and Spain. T cells, B-cell-depleted T cells, or PBMCs provided the cDNA or gDNA that served as material.

V was clipped by 4 bases and J by 5 bases; unmatched bases: 15. The CDR3 is made up of 16 amino acids. The germline gives CDR1 GTSNPN, CDR2 SVGIG (reference sequence). This clonotype was sampled from a man aged 50-60 years with acute or convalescent COVID-19. The rearrangement uses TRBV30 and TRBJ1-1; 8 positions agree with TRBD1. Source material: peripheral blood. The CDR3 here is CAWIPRLQGAGTEAFF. The CDR3 DNA reads TGTGCCTGGATCCCCCGGTTGCAGGGGGCGGGGACTGAAGCTTTCTTT.